This record concerns one T cell receptor (beta chain) sequence. Its antigen specificity is not known. No qualities accompany the bases; no much larger clone lies one base away. The CDR3 sequence holds 18 residues, the cysteine and phenylalanine included. CDR3 DNA is the only sequence kept; it has 54 bases, read in frame from the first base. The germline V gene (reference sequence) yields DFQATT for CDR1 and SNEGSKA for CDR2. V and J are truncated by 2 bases and 0 bases respectively, leaving an intervening sequence of 20 bases. This sample stems from a study of Graves' ophthalmopathy and Graves' hyperthyroidism (dated by TCRdb to between 2018 and 2020). Turning to the overall study: Peripheral blood samples were taken at the time of initial diagnosis, before any treatment was given. The study used signatures of the TCR beta repertoire to tell Graves' ophthalmopathy apart from Graves' hyperthyroidism and to predict which patients would progress to ophthalmopathy. After sampling, hyperthyroidism patients received methimazole starting at 30 mg daily, and ophthalmopathy patients received high-dose intravenous methylprednisolone. In over five hyperthyroidism patients, the T-cell repertoires found in thyroid tissue were compared with those found in blood. In total, over 130 blood samples were TCR-sequenced: fewer than 50 ophthalmopathy, roughly 77 hyperthyroidism and about 17 hyperthyroidism-to-ophthalmopathy patients. An independent validation cohort was composed of approximately 19 hyperthyroidism patients and 17 patients who later progressed from hyperthyroidism to ophthalmopathy. The roughly 90 discovery patients were divided at random into training and test sets in a 7:3 ratio. A discovery set of 100 patients (roughly 41 ophthalmopathy, some 58 stable hyperthyroidism) was enrolled to explore V-J signatures distinguishing ophthalmopathy from hyperthyroidism.

The ophthalmopathy patients had moderately to severely active disease, with a Clinical Activity Score of 3 or higher, a NOSPECS grade of 4 or higher, and a disease duration of less than 3 months. Patients with other autoimmune diseases, uncontrolled infections, pregnancy or lactation were excluded from the study. Clinical symptoms, serum thyroxine, TRAb, thyroid ultrasound and orbital computed tomography formed the basis of the diagnosis. Using Ficoll-Paque density gradient centrifugation, PBMCs were isolated from over 8.5 ml of fresh peripheral blood. Total RNA was extracted with Trizol reagent and quality-checked on an Agilent 2100 Bioanalyzer. Study-wide conclusions, independent of this receptor: Among expanded thyroid clonotypes with frequency above 0.001, most also showed up in blood, which suggests that blood repertoires may reflect the thyroid immune response. No statistical method was used to predetermine the sample size, and group allocation was not hidden from the investigators. In cross-validation, the 13-signature model distinguished ophthalmopathy from stable hyperthyroidism with just over 85% sensitivity and roughly 81% specificity, while in the test set the corresponding values were about 80% and 75%. In validation, the model predicted ophthalmopathy progression with about 71% sensitivity and 72.22% specificity; 12 predicted patients were CT-confirmed with GO in a median of approximately 6.5 months.

For repertoire sequencing, TCR beta CDR3 regions were amplified from RNA transcripts. HTBI primers and the Qiagen OneStep RT-PCR kit were used in a first-round RT-PCR, which was followed by a second-round multiplex PCR, size selection and purification. Libraries were sequenced on an Illumina HiSeq2000 using paired-end 100 bp reads. Processing in the source paper ran as follows. Reads were processed with SOAPnuke, discarding reads with adapters, uncalled bases, mean Phred below 15, or no exact constant-primer or identifier match. COPE v1.2.5 was used to merge the high-quality paired reads. Clonotypes were defined as unique nucleotide sequences and were aligned to IMGT TRB V, D and J references using MiTCR v1.1. The analysis was limited to V-J combinations with a frequency above 0.0001, which together covered 98% to 99.2% of repertoires. For each V-J combination, a TCR clonal expansion and chaos score was defined as F50 clonal expansion divided by the chaos observed in the TCRdist matrix. Welch's t-statistics and random forest were used to reduce features to 10 to 15 V-J combinations, which were fed into a naive Bayes classifier. The Morisita-Horn index was used to measure how similar the thyroid and blood repertoires were. Through fastp at Q25 and MiXCR, TCRdb rebuilt clones from the public reads, retaining in-frame beta chains. All rows with the same CDR3 protein become a single entry with the most common DNA and genes. These V and J calls rely on TCRdb rather than the paper's analysis. This sample is represented by about 170,000 distinct CDR3 sequences; over 35% of them were singletons. Clones ranked in the top ten supply under 7% of the sample.

The receptor was isolated from a middle-aged woman with Graves' ophthalmopathy. Donor details come from another sample of the same person, matched by shared clones. The sequencing input was peripheral blood. The rearrangement combines TRBV20-1 with TRBJ1-5; 5 matching bases give a weak D call of TRBD1. CDR3 sequence: CSARTTLGRTFSNQPQHF. The DNA sequence reads TGCAGTGCTAGAACCACACTGGGGCGGACCTTTAGCAATCAGCCCCAGCATTTT.